These 21 T cell receptor beta chains came from one sample sequenced in a study of blood T cell repertoires in COVID-19. Clones were sequenced by immunoSEQ multiplex PCR, and TCRdb holds only the in-frame ones, with some missing. The sample has just over 300,000 clones, roughly nine tenths seen once; the top ten hold 1.5% to 2%. The sequencing sample was made of peripheral blood. The receptor source for this set is a woman in her twenties or thirties with COVID-19, enrolled during active disease.

The gene calls are TRBV24-1 and TRBJ2-2, with 10 bases matching TRBD1. The J call may be in error: the DNA end matches TRBJ1-3 better. Per germline, CDR1 KGHDR and CDR2 SFDVKD. CDR3 size: 21 residues. The CDR3 loop reads CATSDLQKRQGARGFGNTIYF. Written as DNA, the CDR3 is TGTGCCACCAGTGACCTACAAAAAAGACAGGGGGCTAGGGGGTTTGGAAACACCATATATTTT.

The chain uses TRBV9 and TRBJ2-2; 10 bases are a match to TRBD2. CDR3 length: 15 residues. Unmatched junction bases numbered 1, after V lost 2 bases and J lost 3 bases. In germline, CDR1 is SGDLS, CDR2 YYNGEE. CDR3 sequence (DNA): TGTGCCAGCAGCGTCGGGACTAGCGACACCGGGGAGCTGTTTTTT. Translating it yields CASSVGTSDTGELFF.

The chain links TRBV28 to TRBJ2-5, with 9 bases identical to TRBD1. The trim removed 5 bases at V and 5 bases at J, leaving 9 bases unmatched. Germline CDR1 reads MDHEN; CDR2 reads SYDVKM. This CDR3 has 15 amino acids. The CDR3 DNA reads as TGTGCCAGCAGTCCTCTTACAGGGGGCGACGAGACCCAGTACTTC. Amino acid sequence: CASSPLTGGDETQYF.

The chain uses TRBV6-1 and TRBJ1-3; 8 bases are shared with TRBD1. The CDR3 has 19 residues. After removal of 2 bases from V and 1 base from J, the junction contained 13 bases not matched to a gene. The germline gives CDR1 MNHNS, CDR2 SASEGT. CDR3 DNA: TGTGCCAGCAGTGAACCAGGTTTGGGACAGGCCTTTTCTGGAAACACCATATATTTT. Translated: CASSEPGLGQAFSGNTIYF.

The rearrangement links TRBV7-9 to TRBJ1-3, with D unresolved. The V and J ends lost 8 bases and 3 bases respectively, with 17 bases between them. The CDR3 extends over 15 amino acids. Germline-derived CDR1 and CDR2 are SEHNR and FQNEAQ (reference sequence). CDR3 DNA: TGTGCCAGCCACAGTTTTAGAGAGAGTGGAAACACCATATATTTT. It is translated as CASHSFRESGNTIYF.

The genes are TRBV18 and TRBJ1-4; D unresolved. Trimming removed 8 bases from V and 6 bases from J, with 13 bases in between. The CDR3 totals 13 residues. CDR1 is KGHSH, CDR2 LQKENI, per germline. CDR3 in DNA: TGTGCCAGCCAAGCGGGGATGGATGAAAAACTGTTTTTT. Amino acids: CASQAGMDEKLFF.

V and J are TRBV6-4 and TRBJ2-1; 10 bases agree with TRBD1. The CDR3 covers 16 residues. With V trimmed by 7 bases and J by 8 bases, 14 bases remained unmatched. Germline V CDR1 and CDR2: MRHNA, SNTAGT. The CDR3: CASTPDAGQGLDEQFF. Here the CDR3 DNA reads TGTGCCAGCACCCCCGATGCGGGACAGGGGCTCGATGAGCAGTTCTTC.

The rearrangement uses TRBV4-2 and TRBJ1-4, with 8 bases matching TRBD1. In germline, CDR1 is LGHNA, CDR2 YNFKEQ. J gave up 0 bases and V 0 bases, and 6 bases lay outside the gene matches. The CDR3 consists of 18 residues. The CDR3 nucleotides read TGTGCCAGCAGCCAAGATCCTCAGGGGGCGGCAACTAATGAAAAACTGTTTTTT. It is translated as CASSQDPQGAATNEKLFF.

This chain uses TRBV2 with TRBJ2-1, with 7 bases aligning to TRBD2. Germline V CDR1 and CDR2: SNHLY, FYNNEI. J gave up 4 bases and V 8 bases, and 8 bases lay outside the gene matches. The CDR3 contains 14 residues. The CDR3 spells CASLGLEMYNEQFF. DNA for the CDR3: TGTGCCAGCCTCGGACTAGAGATGTACAATGAGCAGTTCTTC.

The chain is built from TRBV30 and TRBJ2-1, with D maybe TRBD1 (5 bases). Germline V gives CDR1 GTSNPN, CDR2 SVGIG (reference sequence). V lost 3 bases and J lost 0, with 12 bases in between. The CDR3 contains 15 residues. CDR3 residues: CAWSLDSSSYNEQFF. The CDR3 coding sequence is TGTGCCTGGAGCCTCGACAGCAGCTCCTACAATGAGCAGTTCTTC.

V usage is TRBV27 and J usage is TRBJ2-6; D ambiguous. The CDR3 is 13 residues long. CDR1 is MNHEY and CDR2 is SMNVEV in the germline V gene (reference sequence). V was cut by 5 bases and J by 1 base, with 3 bases left in between. This CDR3 is CASSLSGANVLTF. The CDR3 DNA reads as TGTGCCAGCAGTCTGTCTGGGGCCAACGTCCTGACTTTC.

The chain is built from TRBV7-3 and TRBJ2-1, with D tentatively TRBD2 (6 bases). V lost 8 bases, J lost 1 base, and 15 bases lay in between. The CDR3 is made up of 15 amino acids. Germline CDR1 is SGHTA and CDR2 is FQGTGA. The CDR3 DNA sequence: TGTGCCAGCTCGGAGGGGACGGCGTCCTACAATGAGCAGTTCTTC. It translates to CASSEGTASYNEQFF.

The chain combines TRBV2 with TRBJ1-1; 8 positions agree with TRBD1. The CDR3 loop spans 14 amino acids. Germline trimming cut 5 bases from V and 5 bases from J; bases unmatched to any gene: 7. In germline, CDR1 is SNHLY, CDR2 FYNNEI. In DNA, the CDR3 is TGTGCCAGCAGTCGCGGGACAGGCGGAACTGAAGCTTTCTTT. It encodes CASSRGTGGTEAFF.

The CDR3 sequence: CASSQASGTDTQYF. For the CDR3, the DNA is TGCGCCAGCAGCCAGGCTAGCGGCACAGATACGCAGTATTTT. The chain combines TRBV4-3 with TRBJ2-3; possible D gene TRBD2, 6 bases. Germline CDR1 is LGHNA and CDR2 is YSLEER. The CDR3 consists of 14 residues. V gave up 3 bases and J gave up 1 base, with 8 bases separating them.

The rearrangement links TRBV11-2 to TRBJ2-5; TRBD2 matches at 11 bases. J lost 5 bases, V lost 3 bases, and 2 bases had no gene match. The CDR3 runs to 14 residues. Germline V gene sequence: CDR1 SGHAT, CDR2 FQNNGV. The CDR3 is CASSFSGGAETQYF. The CDR3 coding sequence is TGTGCCAGCAGCTTTAGCGGGGGGGCGGAGACCCAGTACTTC.

The chain has TRBV4-2 and TRBJ1-5; 8 positions agree with TRBD1. J gave up 5 bases and V 1 base, and 10 bases lay outside the gene matches. CDR3 length: 17 amino acids. Germline lookup yields CDR1 LGHNA and CDR2 YNFKEQ. The CDR3 DNA reads as TGTGCCAGCAGCCAAGTAGCCGGGACAGGCGTGGATCAGCCCCAGCATTTT. This sequence encodes CASSQVAGTGVDQPQHF.

As regards this clone: Sequence at one end of the junction differs from germline and may be a read error. The rearrangement links TRBV11-2 to TRBJ1-5, with TRBD1 matching over 8 bases. Germline lookup yields CDR1 SGHAT and CDR2 FQNNGV. The CDR3 sequence is 15 residues long. CDR3 sequence: CASSLGTGSSQPQHF. Written as DNA, the CDR3 is TGTGCCAGCAGCTTAGGGACAGGGAGCAGTCAGCCCCAGCATTTT. Full variable domain (outside the CDR3, taken from reference TRBV11-2 and TRBJ1-5): EAGVAQSPRYKIIEKRQSVAFWCNPISGHATLYWYQQILGQGPKLLIQFQNNGVVDDSQLPKDRFSAERLKGVDSTLKIQPAKLEDSAVYLCASSLGTGSSQPQHFGDGTRLSIL.

The V gene is TRBV28, the J gene TRBJ2-7; tentative D call: TRBD2 (6 bases). The CDR3 has 14 residues. Trimming stripped 4 bases from V and 3 bases from J, with 13 bases between. Germline CDR1 reads MDHEN; CDR2 reads SYDVKM. In DNA, the CDR3 is TGTGCCAGCAGTTCCGGGAGTTTGGGCTACGAGCAGTACGTC. It encodes CASSSGSLGYEQYV.

The rearrangement uses TRBV11-2 and TRBJ2-1; 9 nucleotides align to TRBD2. V was pared by 2 bases and J by 6 bases, with 5 bases of the junction left unmatched. Germline V gene sequence: CDR1 SGHAT, CDR2 FQNNGV. CDR3 length: 15 residues. The chain's CDR3 is CASSLIAGGPNEQFF. DNA of the CDR3: TGTGCCAGCAGCTTAATTGCGGGGGGGCCCAATGAGCAGTTCTTC.

The rearrangement uses TRBV5-4 and TRBJ2-7, with 9 bases aligning to TRBD1. Germline-derived CDR1 and CDR2 are SGHNT and YYREEE (reference sequence). V was clipped by 3 bases and J by 6 bases; unmatched bases: 4. This CDR3 is 13 amino acids long. The DNA of the CDR3 is TGTGCCAGCAGCTGGGGACAGGGAACCGAGCAGTACGTC. Its protein is CASSWGQGTEQYV.

The V and J genes are TRBV12-3 or TRBV12-4 and TRBJ2-1; tentatively, D is TRBD2 (6 bases). The V end lost 3 bases, the J end lost 9 bases, and 12 bases lay between the germline ends. CDR3 length: 13 amino acids. This CDR3 reads CASSFLRGGEQFF. CDR3 nucleotide sequence: TGTGCCAGCAGTTTTTTGCGGGGAGGTGAGCAGTTCTTC.